This TCR beta chain came from a study of metastatic and nonmetastatic thyroid tumors. General study points: Patients with malignant thyroid tumors reportedly had significantly higher TCR beta diversity than those with benign nodules, in blood and tumor.

MiXCR reprocessed the PCR reads for TCRdb. This sample carries 10,000 or so clones, approximately 32% of them seen once, and the ten largest clones take approximately 5.1%. Germline CDR1 GTSNPN, CDR2 SVGIG (reference sequence). The CDR3 runs 13 residues. The V and J ends lost 4 bases and 5 bases, in that order; junction bases with no gene match: 8. Before thyroid surgery, none of the patients had received any treatment. Note on this clone: Antigen specificity is unknown.

This rearrangement joins TRBV30 to TRBJ2-7; TRBD1 agrees at 7 bases. The specimen was tumor tissue. This clonotype was sampled from a female donor with papillary thyroid cancer or a benign thyroid nodule (not recorded which). Some clones in this sample may be carry-over from other donors' samples. DNA of the CDR3: TGTGCCTGGACCCCCACAGGGGTCCACGAGCAGTACTTC. This gives the protein CAWTPTGVHEQYF.